The source of this TCR beta chain is a study of Graves' ophthalmopathy and Graves' hyperthyroidism. Other autoimmune disease, uncontrolled infection, pregnancy and lactation led to exclusion. Study-level results: A majority of expanded thyroid clonotypes exceeding 0.001 frequency were likewise present in blood.

RNA transcripts served as template for amplifying TCR beta CDR3 sequences. HTBI primers served in a first-round RT-PCR, which a second-round multiplex PCR followed. In TCRdb, the multiplex PCR reads were re-called with MiXCR into one record per CDR3 protein. The table records over a million distinct CDR3 sequences, about 35% of them present only once. Note on this clonotype: Its antigen is as yet unknown.

The V gene's germline CDR1 is DFQATT and CDR2 SNEGSKA (reference sequence). With V trimmed by 4 bases and J by 2 bases, 8 bases remained unmatched. CDR3 length: 17 amino acids. V is TRBV20-1 and J is TRBJ2-7; TRBD2 aligns across 16 bases. Sample: peripheral blood or thyroid tissue (not recorded which). This sequence was found in an adult man with Graves' hyperthyroidism. CDR3 region: CSAKRGLAGGPPYEQYF. The CDR3 coding sequence is TGCAGTGCTAAGCGGGGACTAGCGGGAGGGCCCCCCTACGAGCAGTACTTC.